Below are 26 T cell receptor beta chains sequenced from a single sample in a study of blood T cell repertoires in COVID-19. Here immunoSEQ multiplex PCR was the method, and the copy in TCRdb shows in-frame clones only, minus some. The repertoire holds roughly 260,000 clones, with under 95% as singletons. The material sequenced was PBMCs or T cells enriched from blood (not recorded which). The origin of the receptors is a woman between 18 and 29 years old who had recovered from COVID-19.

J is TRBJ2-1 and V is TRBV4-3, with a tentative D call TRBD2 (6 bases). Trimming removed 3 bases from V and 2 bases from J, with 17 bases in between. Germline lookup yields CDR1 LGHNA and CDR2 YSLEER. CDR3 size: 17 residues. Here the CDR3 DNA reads TGCGCCAGCAGCCAGTACCGGGACTTTCTTCCCTACAATGAGCAGTTCTTC. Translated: CASSQYRDFLPYNEQFF.

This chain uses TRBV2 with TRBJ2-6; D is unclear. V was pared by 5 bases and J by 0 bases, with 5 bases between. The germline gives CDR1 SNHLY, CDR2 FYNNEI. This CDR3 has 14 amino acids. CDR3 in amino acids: CASSTGSGANVLTF. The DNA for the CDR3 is TGTGCCAGCAGTACGGGCTCTGGGGCCAACGTCCTGACTTTC.

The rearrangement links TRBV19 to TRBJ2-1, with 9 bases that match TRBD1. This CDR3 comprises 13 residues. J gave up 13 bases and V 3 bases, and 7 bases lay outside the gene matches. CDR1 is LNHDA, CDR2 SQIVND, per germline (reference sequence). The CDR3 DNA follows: TGTGCCAGTAGTATCGGCCTGACAGGGGGACAGTTCTTC. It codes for CASSIGLTGGQFF.

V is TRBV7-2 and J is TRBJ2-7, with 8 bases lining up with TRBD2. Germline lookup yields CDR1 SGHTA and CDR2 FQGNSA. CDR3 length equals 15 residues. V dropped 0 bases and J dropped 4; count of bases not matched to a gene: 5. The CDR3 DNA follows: TGTGCCAGCAGCTTAGCGGGACTAGGGGATTACGAGCAGTACTTC. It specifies CASSLAGLGDYEQYF.

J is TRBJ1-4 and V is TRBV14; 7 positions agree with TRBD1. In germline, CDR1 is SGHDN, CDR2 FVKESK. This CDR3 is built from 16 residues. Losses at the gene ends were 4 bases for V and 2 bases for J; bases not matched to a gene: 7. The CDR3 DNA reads TGTGCCAGCAGCCCCTTCCCCAGGGGGACTAATGAAAAACTGTTTTTT. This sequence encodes CASSPFPRGTNEKLFF.

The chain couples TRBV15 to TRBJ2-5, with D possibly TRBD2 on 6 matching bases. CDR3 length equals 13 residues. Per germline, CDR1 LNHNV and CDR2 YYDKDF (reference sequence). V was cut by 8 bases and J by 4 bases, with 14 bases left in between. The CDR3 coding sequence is TGTGCCACCCAACTAGCCTTAAGAGAGACCCAGTACTTC. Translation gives CATQLALRETQYF.

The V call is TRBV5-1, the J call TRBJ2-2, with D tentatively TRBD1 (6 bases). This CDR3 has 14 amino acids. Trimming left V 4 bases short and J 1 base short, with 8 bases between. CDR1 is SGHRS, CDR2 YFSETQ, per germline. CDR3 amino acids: CASSMDRNTGELFF. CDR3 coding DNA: TGCGCCAGCAGCATGGACAGGAACACCGGGGAGCTGTTTTTT.

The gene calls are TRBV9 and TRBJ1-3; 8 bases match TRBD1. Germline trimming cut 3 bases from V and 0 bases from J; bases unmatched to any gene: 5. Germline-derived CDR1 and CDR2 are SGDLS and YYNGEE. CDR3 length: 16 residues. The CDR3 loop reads CASSALTGGSGNTIYF. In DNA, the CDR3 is TGTGCCAGCAGCGCTCTCACAGGGGGCTCTGGAAACACCATATATTTT.

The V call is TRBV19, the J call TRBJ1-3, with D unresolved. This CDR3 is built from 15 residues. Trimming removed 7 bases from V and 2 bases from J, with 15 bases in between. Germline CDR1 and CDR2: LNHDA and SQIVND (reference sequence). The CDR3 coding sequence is TGTGCCAGTACCAGTATCGGGGTTACTGGAAACACCATATATTTT. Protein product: CASTSIGVTGNTIYF.

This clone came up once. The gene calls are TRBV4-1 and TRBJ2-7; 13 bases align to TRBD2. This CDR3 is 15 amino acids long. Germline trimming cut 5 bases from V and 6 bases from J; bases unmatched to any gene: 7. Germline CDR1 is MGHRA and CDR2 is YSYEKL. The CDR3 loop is CASSGGLAGVGEQYF. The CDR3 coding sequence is TGCGCCAGCAGCGGCGGACTAGCGGGAGTGGGCGAGCAGTACTTC.

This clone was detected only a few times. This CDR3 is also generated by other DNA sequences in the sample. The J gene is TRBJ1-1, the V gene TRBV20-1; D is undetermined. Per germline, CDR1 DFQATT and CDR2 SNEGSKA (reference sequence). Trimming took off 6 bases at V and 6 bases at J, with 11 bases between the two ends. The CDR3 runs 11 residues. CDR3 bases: TGCAGTGCCTCGCGCGGATCTGAAGCTTTCTTT. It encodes CSASRGSEAFF.

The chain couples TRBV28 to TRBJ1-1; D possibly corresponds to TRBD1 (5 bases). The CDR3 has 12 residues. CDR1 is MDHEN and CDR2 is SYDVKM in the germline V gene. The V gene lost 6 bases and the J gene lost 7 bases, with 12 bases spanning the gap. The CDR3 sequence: CASSSRGDEAFF. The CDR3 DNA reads TGTGCCAGCAGCTCACGGGGGGATGAAGCTTTCTTT.

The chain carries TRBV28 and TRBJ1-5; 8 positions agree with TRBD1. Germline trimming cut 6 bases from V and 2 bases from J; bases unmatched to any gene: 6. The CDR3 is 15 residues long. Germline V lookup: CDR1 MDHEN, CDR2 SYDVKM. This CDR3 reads CASRPGGKGNQPQHF. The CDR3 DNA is TGTGCCAGCAGGCCAGGGGGCAAGGGCAATCAGCCCCAGCATTTT.

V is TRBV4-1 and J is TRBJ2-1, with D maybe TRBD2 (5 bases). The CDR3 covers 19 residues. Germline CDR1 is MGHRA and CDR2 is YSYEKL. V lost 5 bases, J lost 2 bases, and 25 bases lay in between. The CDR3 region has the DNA TGCGCCAGCAGCTTACTTCCCGGACTTCGTTCCGATCCCTACAATGAGCAGTTCTTC. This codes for CASSLLPGLRSDPYNEQFF.

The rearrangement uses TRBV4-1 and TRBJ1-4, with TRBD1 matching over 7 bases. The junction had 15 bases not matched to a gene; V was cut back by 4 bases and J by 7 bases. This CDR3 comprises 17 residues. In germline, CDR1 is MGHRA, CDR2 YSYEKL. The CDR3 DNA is TGCGCCAGCAGCCTACAACAGTGGACAGGCGAAGGTGAAAAACTGTTTTTT. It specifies CASSLQQWTGEGEKLFF.

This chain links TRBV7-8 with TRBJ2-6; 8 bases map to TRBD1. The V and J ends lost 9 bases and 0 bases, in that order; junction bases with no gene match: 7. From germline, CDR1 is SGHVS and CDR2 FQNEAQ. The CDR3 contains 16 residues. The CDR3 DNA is TGTGCCAGTGGGACAGGTCGTTCCTCTGGGGCCAACGTCCTGACTTTC. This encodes CASGTGRSSGANVLTF.

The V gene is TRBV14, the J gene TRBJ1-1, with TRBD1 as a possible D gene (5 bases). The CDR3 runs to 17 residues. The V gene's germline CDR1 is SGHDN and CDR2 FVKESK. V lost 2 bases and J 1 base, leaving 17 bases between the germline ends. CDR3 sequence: CASSQMSAGKRNTEAFF. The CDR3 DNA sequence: TGTGCCAGCAGCCAAATGTCGGCAGGGAAGAGGAACACTGAAGCTTTCTTT. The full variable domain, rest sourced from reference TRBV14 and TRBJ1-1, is EAGVTQFPSHSVIEKGQTVTLRCDPISGHDNLYWYRRVMGKEIKFLLHFVKESKQDESGMPNNRFLAERTGGTYSTLKVQPAELEDSGVYFCASSQMSAGKRNTEAFFGQGTRLTVV.

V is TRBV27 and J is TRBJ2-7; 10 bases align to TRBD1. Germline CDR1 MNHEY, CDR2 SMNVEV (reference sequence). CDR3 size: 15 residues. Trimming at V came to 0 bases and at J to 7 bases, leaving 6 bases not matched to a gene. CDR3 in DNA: TGTGCCAGCAGTTTATCCCGGGGACAGGGGTGGGAGCAGTACTTC. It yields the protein CASSLSRGQGWEQYF.

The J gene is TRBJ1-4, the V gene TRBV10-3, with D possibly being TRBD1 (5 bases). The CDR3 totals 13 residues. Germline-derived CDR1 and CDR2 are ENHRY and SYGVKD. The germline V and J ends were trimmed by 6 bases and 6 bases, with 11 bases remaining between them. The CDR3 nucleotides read TGTGCCATCAGGGGGGAGGAACATGAAAAACTGTTTTTT. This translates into CAIRGEEHEKLFF.

This CDR3 reads CATSRVDRQNTEAFF. For the CDR3, the DNA is TGTGCCACCAGCAGGGTGGACAGGCAGAACACTGAAGCTTTCTTT. This chain connects TRBV15 to TRBJ1-1, with 7 nucleotides matching TRBD1. This CDR3 comprises 15 residues. V lost 3 bases and J lost 1; bases outside the gene matches: 5. The V gene's germline CDR1 is LNHNV and CDR2 YYDKDF (reference sequence).

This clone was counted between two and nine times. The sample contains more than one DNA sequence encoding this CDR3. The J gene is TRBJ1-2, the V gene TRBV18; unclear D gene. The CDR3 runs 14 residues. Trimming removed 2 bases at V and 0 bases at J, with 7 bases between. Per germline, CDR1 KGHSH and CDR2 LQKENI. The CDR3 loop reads CASSPGAANYGYTF. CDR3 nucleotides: TGTGCCAGCTCACCAGGAGCAGCTAACTATGGCTACACCTTC.

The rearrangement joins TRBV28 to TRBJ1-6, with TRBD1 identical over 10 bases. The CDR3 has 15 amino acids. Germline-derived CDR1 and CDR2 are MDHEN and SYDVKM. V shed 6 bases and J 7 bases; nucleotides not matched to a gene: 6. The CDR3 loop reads CASRLLDRGNSPLHF. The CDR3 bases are TGTGCCAGCAGACTCCTGGACAGGGGGAATTCACCCCTCCACTTT.

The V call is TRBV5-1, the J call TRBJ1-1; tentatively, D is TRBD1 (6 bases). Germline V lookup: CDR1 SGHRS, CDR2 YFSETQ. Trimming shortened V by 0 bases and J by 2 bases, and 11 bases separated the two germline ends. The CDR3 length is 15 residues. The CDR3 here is CASSLDRTANTEAFF. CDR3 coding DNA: TGCGCCAGCAGCTTGGATCGGACAGCAAACACTGAAGCTTTCTTT. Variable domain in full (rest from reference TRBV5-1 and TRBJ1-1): KAGVTQTPRYLIKTRGQQVTLSCSPISGHRSVSWYQQTPGQGLQFLFEYFSETQRNKGNFPGRFSGRQFSNSRSEMNVSTLELGDSALYLCASSLDRTANTEAFFGQGTRLTVV.

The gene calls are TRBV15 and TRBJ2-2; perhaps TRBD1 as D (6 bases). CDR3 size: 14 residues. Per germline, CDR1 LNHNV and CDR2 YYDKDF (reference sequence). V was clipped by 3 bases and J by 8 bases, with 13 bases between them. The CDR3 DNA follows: TGTGCCACCAGCAGGAACTTACAGGGAGGGGAGCTGTTTTTT. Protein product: CATSRNLQGGELFF.

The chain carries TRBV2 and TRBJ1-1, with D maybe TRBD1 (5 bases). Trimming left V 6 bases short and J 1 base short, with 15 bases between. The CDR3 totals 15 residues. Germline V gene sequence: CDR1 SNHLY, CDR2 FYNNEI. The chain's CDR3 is CASSPSGGANTEAFF. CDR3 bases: TGTGCCAGCAGCCCCTCGGGGGGAGCGAACACTGAAGCTTTCTTT.

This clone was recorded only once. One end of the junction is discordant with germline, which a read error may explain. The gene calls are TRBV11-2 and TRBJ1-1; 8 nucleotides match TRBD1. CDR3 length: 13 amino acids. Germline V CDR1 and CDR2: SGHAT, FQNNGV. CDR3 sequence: CASSFRVLDRAPF. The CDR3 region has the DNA TGTGCCAGCAGCTTTAGGGTATTGGACAGGGCCCCCTTT.